These 9 T cell receptor beta chains were sequenced from one sample in a study of control samples from healthy donors and cancer patients. Repertoires were generated with immunoSEQ multiplex PCR, while TCRdb's copy carries only in-frame clones and drops some. This table has some 20,000 clones, around 84% appearing once. The sample comprised PBMCs. These TCRs come from a woman between 65 and 79 years old with colorectal cancer.

The CDR3 coding sequence is TGTGCCATCAAACGGACAGGGGGCTTTTCTGACTATGGCTACACCTTC. Encoded protein: CAIKRTGGFSDYGYTF. The chain employs TRBV10-3 and TRBJ1-2; 11 nucleotides line up with TRBD1. This CDR3 contains 16 residues. With 7 bases clipped from V and 3 bases from J, the junction kept 10 bases outside the gene matches. Germline V CDR1 and CDR2: ENHRY, SYGVKD.

The chain is built from TRBV19 and TRBJ2-7; 11 bases fit TRBD1. The CDR3 runs to 14 residues. J was trimmed by 3 bases and V by 4 bases; bases with no gene match: 2. Germline values: CDR1 LNHDA, CDR2 SQIVND (reference sequence). This chain's CDR3 is CASSRTGGFYEQYF. DNA of the CDR3: TGTGCCAGTAGTAGGACAGGGGGCTTCTACGAGCAGTACTTC.

The chain recombines TRBV7-4 with TRBJ1-5, with 8 nucleotides matching TRBD1. Germline V lookup: CDR1 SGHVT, CDR2 SQSDAQ. The CDR3 consists of 16 residues. With V trimmed by 4 bases and J by 3 bases, 8 bases remained unmatched. The CDR3 bases are TGTGCCAGCAGCTCGGAGGACAGGGAGGTCAATCAGCCCCAGCATTTT. It specifies CASSSEDREVNQPQHF.

The chain uses TRBV27 and TRBJ1-1; 7 bases fit TRBD1. V trimming: 2 bases; J trimming: 5 bases; junction bases outside the gene matches: 5. The CDR3 is 14 amino acids. The germline CDR1 and CDR2 sequences are MNHEY and SMNVEV (reference sequence). The CDR3 is CASSLVRGQTEAFF. CDR3 sequence (DNA): TGTGCCAGCAGTTTAGTCAGGGGACAGACTGAAGCTTTCTTT.

The chain couples TRBV7-8 to TRBJ2-7; 10 nucleotides line up with TRBD1. J gave up 3 bases and V 5 bases, and 7 bases lay outside the gene matches. Germline CDR1 SGHVS, CDR2 FQNEAQ. The CDR3 is made up of 15 amino acids. This CDR3 is CASSPPRDRGYEQYF. CDR3 coding DNA: TGTGCCAGCAGCCCCCCCCGGGACAGGGGCTACGAGCAGTACTTC.

CDR3 sequence reads: CASSISQGYDTGELFF. CDR3 DNA: TGTGCCAGTAGTATCAGCCAGGGGTATGACACCGGGGAGCTGTTTTTT. The J gene is TRBJ2-2, the V gene TRBV19; weak D call: TRBD1 (6 bases). CDR1 LNHDA and CDR2 SQIVND come from the germline V gene (reference sequence). The germline V and J ends were trimmed by 3 bases and 3 bases, with 14 bases remaining between them. There are 16 residues in the CDR3.

This clone was seen once. This CDR3 is CASSLKTGISGANVLTF. For the CDR3, the DNA is TGTGCCAGCAGCCTCAAGACAGGGATTTCTGGGGCCAACGTCCTGACTTTC. V and J are TRBV3-1 (or the pseudogene TRBV3-2) and TRBJ2-6; 7 bases match TRBD1. Trimming cost V 4 bases and J 1 base; bases outside gene matches: 7. The V gene's germline CDR1 is LGHDT and CDR2 YNNKEL (reference sequence). The CDR3 contains 17 residues.

V and J are TRBV19 and TRBJ2-1; D is undetermined. Germline V gives CDR1 LNHDA, CDR2 SQIVND (reference sequence). V dropped 2 bases and J dropped 13 bases, with 18 bases sitting between them. The CDR3 consists of 14 residues. The CDR3 protein is CASSILAGQGSQFF. The DNA of the CDR3 is TGTGCCAGTAGTATACTGGCAGGTCAAGGCTCACAGTTCTTC.

The V gene is TRBV5-4, the J gene TRBJ1-2; D might be TRBD1 (6 bases). This CDR3 is 12 amino acids long. V was trimmed by 4 bases and J by 5 bases, leaving 9 bases between them. Per the germline V gene, CDR1 is SGHNT and CDR2 is YYREEE (reference sequence). In DNA, the CDR3 is TGTGCCAGCAGCGTGGACAGATATGGCTACACCTTC. It yields the protein CASSVDRYGYTF. Full variable domain (outside the CDR3, taken from reference TRBV5-4 and TRBJ1-2): ETGVTQSPTHLIKTRGQQVTLRCSSQSGHNTVSWYQQALGQGPQFIFQYYREEENGRGNFPPRFSGLQFPNYSSELNVNALELDDSALYLCASSVDRYGYTFGSGTRLTVV.